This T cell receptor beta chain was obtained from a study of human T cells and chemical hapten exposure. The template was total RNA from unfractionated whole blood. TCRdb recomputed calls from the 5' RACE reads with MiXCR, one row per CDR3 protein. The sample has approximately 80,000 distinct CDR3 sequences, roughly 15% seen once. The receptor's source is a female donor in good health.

The CDR3 here is CASSHPLGLAVDRDTQYF. CDR3 in DNA: TGTGCCAGCAGCCATCCCCTAGGCCTAGCGGTGGACCGCGATACGCAGTATTTT. The chain has TRBV11-2 and TRBJ2-3; TRBD2 matches at 7 bases. V shed 5 bases, J shed 6 bases, and the junction held 20 bases outside the gene matches. The germline V gene has CDR1 SGHAT and CDR2 FQNNGV. This CDR3 has 18 residues.